This TCR beta chain was recovered during a study of blood T cell repertoires in COVID-19. Background on the study: From the United States, Italy and Spain came samples of acute and convalescent COVID-19. In each case, the material was cDNA or gDNA derived from T cells, B-cell-depleted T cells, or PBMCs.

Assay used: immunoSEQ multiplex PCR; TCRdb lists only in-frame clones, some missing. The sample contains some 250,000 clones, about 90% of which appear only once. CDR1 and CDR2 from the germline V gene are SGHRS and YFSETQ. The CDR3 is 17 amino acids. V was pared by 0 bases and J by 0 bases, with 13 bases between. This rearrangement joins TRBV5-1 to TRBJ1-3; D gene uncertain. This clonotype was sampled from a man aged 55 to 70 with acute or convalescent COVID-19. Material: peripheral blood. CDR3 coding DNA: TGCGCCAGCAGCTTGGTGCTCGGAGCGAGCTCTGGAAACACCATATATTTT. Translating it yields CASSLVLGASSGNTIYF.